This record covers a single T cell receptor beta chain. Libraries were prepared by immunoSEQ multiplex PCR; TCRdb keeps only in-frame clonotypes and omits some of them. The data hold about 12,000 clones, with approximately 94% observed a single time. The source of the sample is a study of technical replicates of blood from a handful of donors. J gave up 6 bases and V 3 bases, and 9 bases lay outside the gene matches. The CDR3 totals 16 residues. Germline loops: CDR1 SGHRS, CDR2 YFSETQ. The TCR originated in a human donor in good health. Sequencing was done on a sample of PBMCs. The chain couples TRBV5-1 to TRBJ2-1; 10 bases map to TRBD1. The CDR3 DNA is TGCGCCAGCAGCTGGGACAGGGGTTATGGGGCCAATGAGCAGTTCTTC. Amino acid sequence: CASSWDRGYGANEQFF.